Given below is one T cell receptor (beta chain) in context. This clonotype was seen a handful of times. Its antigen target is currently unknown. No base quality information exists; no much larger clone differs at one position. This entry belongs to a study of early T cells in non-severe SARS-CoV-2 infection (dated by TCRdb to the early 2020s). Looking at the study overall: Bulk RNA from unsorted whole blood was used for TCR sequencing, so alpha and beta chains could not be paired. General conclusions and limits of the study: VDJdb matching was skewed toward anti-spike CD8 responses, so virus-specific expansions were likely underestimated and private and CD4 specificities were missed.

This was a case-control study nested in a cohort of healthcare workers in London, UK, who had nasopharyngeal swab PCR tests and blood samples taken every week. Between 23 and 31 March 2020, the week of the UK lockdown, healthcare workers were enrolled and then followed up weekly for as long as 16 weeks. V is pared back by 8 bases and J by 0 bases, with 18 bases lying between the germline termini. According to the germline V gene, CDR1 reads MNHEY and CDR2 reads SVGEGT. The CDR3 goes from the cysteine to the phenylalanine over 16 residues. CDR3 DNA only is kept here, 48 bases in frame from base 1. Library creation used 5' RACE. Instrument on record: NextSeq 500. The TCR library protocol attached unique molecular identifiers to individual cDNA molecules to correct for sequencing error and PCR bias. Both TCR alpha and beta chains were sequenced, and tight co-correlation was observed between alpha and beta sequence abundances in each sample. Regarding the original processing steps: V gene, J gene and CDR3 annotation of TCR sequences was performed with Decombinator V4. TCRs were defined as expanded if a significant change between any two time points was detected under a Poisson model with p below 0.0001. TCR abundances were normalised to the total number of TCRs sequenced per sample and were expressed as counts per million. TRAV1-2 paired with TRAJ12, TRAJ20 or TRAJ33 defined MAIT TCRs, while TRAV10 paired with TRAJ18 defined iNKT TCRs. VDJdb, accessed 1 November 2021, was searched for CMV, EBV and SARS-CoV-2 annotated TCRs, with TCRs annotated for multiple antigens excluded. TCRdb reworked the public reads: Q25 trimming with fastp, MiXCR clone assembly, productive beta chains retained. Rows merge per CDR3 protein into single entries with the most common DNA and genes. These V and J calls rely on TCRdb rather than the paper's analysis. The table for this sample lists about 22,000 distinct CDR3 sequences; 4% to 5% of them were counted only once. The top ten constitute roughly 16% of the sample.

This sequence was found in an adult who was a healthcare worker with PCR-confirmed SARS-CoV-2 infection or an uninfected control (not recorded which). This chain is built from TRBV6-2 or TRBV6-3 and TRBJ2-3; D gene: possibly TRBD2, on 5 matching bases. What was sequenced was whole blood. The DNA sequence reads TGTGCCAGCTCTACGTATGGGAGAGGAAGCACAGATACGCAGTATTTT. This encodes CASSTYGRGSTDTQYF.